The rows below give T cell receptor beta chains drawn from one sample of a study of shared clonotypes between healthy human individuals. Using immunoSEQ multiplex PCR, the repertoire was profiled, and TCRdb retains in-frame clones only, with some absent. Seen here are around 700,000 clones, around 72% observed once, and the top ten hold about 1.8%. Sequencing was carried out using memory CD4+ T cells sorted from blood. The receptors were sampled from a woman in her 30s in good health. The CDR3 runs from the conserved cysteine through the conserved F or W.

>TRBV5-8|TRBJ2-3
CASSPWTGGDTQYF
>TRBV27|TRBJ1-2
CASSPQYHYGYTF
>TRBV18|TRBJ2-3
CASSPVGRTDTQYF
>TRBV14|TRBJ2-7
CASSQRTVSYEQYF
>TRBV27|TRBJ2-1
CASSSFQGNNEQFF
>TRBV4-2|TRBJ1-5
CASGEGGQPQHF
>TRBV5-1|TRBJ2-1
CASSFQGVDEQFF
>TRBV21-1|TRBJ1-1
CASSKETGGTEAFF
>TRBV7-2|TRBJ2-2
CASSPGLAANTGELFF
>TRBV27|TRBJ1-1
CASSFRGENTEAFF
>TRBV28|TRBJ2-3
CASTAPGFRTQYF
>TRBV18|TRBJ1-5
CASSPNSGFSNQPQHF
>TRBV19|TRBJ1-2
CASSRPGQGLRGYTF
>TRBV15|TRBJ2-3
CATSRGGISTDTQYF
>TRBV18|TRBJ1-4
CASSPPNEKLFF
>TRBV5-4|TRBJ2-7
CASRKGPQGSYEQYF
>TRBV5-4|TRBJ2-6
CASSLAGSGANVLTF
>TRBV11-2|TRBJ2-7
CASSLDLSKAGGSQYF
>TRBV12-1|TRBJ1-4
CASSSPRGLTEKLFF
>TRBV5-8|TRBJ2-7
CASSPNLLAGFYEQYF
>TRBV15|TRBJ2-7
CATGRDVAYEQYF
>TRBV2|TRBJ2-2
CASSERGNTGELFF
>TRBV27|TRBJ2-7
CASSSLPGSSEQYF
>TRBV5-1|TRBJ1-2
CASSSFTGDSNYGYTF
>TRBV14|TRBJ2-5
CASSQARQETQYF
>TRBV5-4|TRBJ2-7
CASSLVCGMPYEQYF
>TRBV7-5|TRBJ2-7
CVRSLVAGEYEQYF
>TRBV6-1|TRBJ2-2
CASIGLAIAGELFF
>TRBV27|.
CASSQGTYEQYF
>TRBV14|TRBJ2-1
CASSPLLYSGRANEQFF
>TRBV19|TRBJ2-1
CASSIAAQARVEQFF
>TRBV5-5|TRBJ1-4
CASSAFWGATNEKLFF
>TRBV18|TRBJ2-5
CASTPPGREAQYF
>TRBV5-4|TRBJ1-2
CASSLFDLESYGYTF
>TRBV5-1|TRBJ2-7
CASSRGDSRSYEQYF
>TRBV15|TRBJ1-2
CATSRDLGTHGYTF
>TRBV5-1|TRBJ2-1
CASSRTPLAGVSYNEQFF
>TRBV5-5|TRBJ1-5
CASSFRQGAVQPQHF
>TRBV15|TRBJ2-1
CATSRETSGRYNEQFF
>TRBV7-2|TRBJ1-1
CASSIGVGRNTEAFF
>TRBV19|TRBJ2-6
CASSLGQAGVLTF
>TRBV7-9|TRBJ2-1
CASTDRLAGGGEQFF
>TRBV7-8|TRBJ1-4
CASSQQGVVEKLFF
>TRBV11-2|TRBJ1-4
CASSSRAGGRETNEKLFF